This passage covers 28 T cell receptor beta chains from one sample sequenced in a study of cytomegalovirus exposure and HLA in healthy donors. Researchers ran the PCR with 60 Vbeta and 13 Jbeta primers. Using immunoSEQ multiplex PCR, the repertoire was profiled, and TCRdb retains in-frame clones only, with some absent. The sample yields about 200,000 clones, approximately 86% seen once. The sample consisted of PBMCs. The receptors shown here come from a boy aged 2 to 10 in good health and CMV-seronegative.

V usage is TRBV28 and J usage is TRBJ2-7; TRBD2 agrees at 14 bases. This CDR3 is built from 18 residues. Trimming cost V 3 bases and J 3 bases; bases outside gene matches: 10. Germline values: CDR1 MDHEN, CDR2 SYDVKM. In DNA, the CDR3 is TGTGCCAGCAGTTTGGGACTAGCGGGAGTGGTATCCAACTACGAGCAGTACTTC. This codes for CASSLGLAGVVSNYEQYF.

The V call is TRBV7-9, the J call TRBJ1-3; D gene ambiguous. The CDR3 length is 15 residues. V dropped 1 base and J dropped 3 bases, with 10 bases sitting between them. The germline V gene encodes CDR1 SEHNR and CDR2 FQNEAQ (reference sequence). CDR3 in DNA: TGTGCCAGCAGCTTAGGGTGGAGGGATGGAAACACCATATATTTT. This codes for CASSLGWRDGNTIYF.

V gene TRBV9 combines with J gene TRBJ1-4; D perhaps matches TRBD1 (6 bases). V was clipped by 4 bases and J by 11 bases, with 21 bases between them. The CDR3 totals 15 residues. Germline CDR1 is SGDLS and CDR2 is YYNGEE. The CDR3 protein is CASSPGTPPPGKLFF. The CDR3, as DNA: TGTGCCAGCAGCCCGGGGACACCACCCCCAGGGAAACTGTTTTTT.

This chain joins TRBV2 and TRBJ2-5; 8 nucleotides agree with TRBD1. Per the germline V gene, CDR1 is SNHLY and CDR2 is FYNNEI. The ends lost 9 bases at V and 2 bases at J; junction bases unmatched: 11. There are 15 residues in the CDR3. CDR3 in amino acids: CASLSQQGVQETQYF. DNA of the CDR3: TGTGCCAGTCTGAGCCAACAGGGGGTTCAAGAGACCCAGTACTTC.

The genes are TRBV5-1 and TRBJ2-5, with D possibly matching TRBD2 (5 bases). The CDR3 has 15 residues. Germline V gives CDR1 SGHRS, CDR2 YFSETQ. V lost 3 bases and J lost 2, with 14 bases in between. CDR3: CASSSSPRGQETQYF. The CDR3, as DNA: TGCGCCAGCAGCTCCTCACCTCGGGGACAAGAGACCCAGTACTTC.

The chain employs TRBV10-3 and TRBJ1-3, with 8 positions matching TRBD1. The CDR3 totals 14 residues. Germline CDR1 is ENHRY and CDR2 is SYGVKD. Germline trimming cut 10 bases from V and 0 bases from J; bases unmatched to any gene: 5. The DNA for the CDR3 is TGTGCCACCGGGACAGGCAGCTCTGGAAACACCATATATTTT. Protein sequence: CATGTGSSGNTIYF.

The V gene is TRBV30, the J gene TRBJ2-3; 8 bases are shared with TRBD2. The germline V gene encodes CDR1 GTSNPN and CDR2 SVGIG (reference sequence). With 1 base clipped from V and 7 bases from J, the junction kept 7 bases outside the gene matches. CDR3 size: 14 residues. CDR3 sequence (DNA): TGTGCCTGGAGTGGCGCCAGCGGGGGTTATACGCAGTATTTT. It encodes CAWSGASGGYTQYF.

The chain is built from TRBV28 and TRBJ2-7, with 7 bases identical to TRBD1. The J segment lost 0 bases and the V segment lost 6 bases, leaving 2 bases of the junction unmatched. Germline V lookup: CDR1 MDHEN, CDR2 SYDVKM. CDR3 length: 13 amino acids. The CDR3 DNA sequence: TGTGCCAGCAGACAGGGGCCCTCCTACGAGCAGTACTTC. It yields the protein CASRQGPSYEQYF.

This clone was counted between two and nine times. V and J are TRBV9 and TRBJ2-1; D may be TRBD2 (5 bases). The germline gives CDR1 SGDLS, CDR2 YYNGEE. Trimming pared 0 bases from V and 4 bases from J, leaving 8 bases between. The CDR3 consists of 14 residues. CDR3 residues: CASSVGTRYNEQFF. Written as DNA, the CDR3 is TGTGCCAGCAGCGTAGGGACTCGGTACAATGAGCAGTTCTTC.

The CDR3 coding sequence is TGTGCCAGCAGTTTATCGGGGAGGTCCTACGAGCAGTACTTC. Its protein product is CASSLSGRSYEQYF. The J gene is TRBJ2-7, the V gene TRBV28; maybe TRBD2 (6 bases). Germline V gene sequence: CDR1 MDHEN, CDR2 SYDVKM. This CDR3 comprises 14 residues. V dropped 1 base and J dropped 1 base, with 8 bases sitting between them.

This chain uses TRBV9 with TRBJ1-1, with 7 bases matching TRBD1. Unmatched junction bases numbered 4, after V lost 4 bases and J lost 1 base. Germline CDR1 reads SGDLS; CDR2 reads YYNGEE. This CDR3 region has 14 residues. Here the CDR3 DNA reads TGTGCCAGCAGCTTGGGACAGCGGAACACTGAAGCTTTCTTT. Translating gives CASSLGQRNTEAFF.

V usage is TRBV15 and J usage is TRBJ1-5; TRBD1 matches 7 bases. The germline gives CDR1 LNHNV, CDR2 YYDKDF (reference sequence). The V and J ends lost 0 bases and 4 bases, in that order; junction bases with no gene match: 0. The CDR3 is made up of 14 amino acids. As DNA, the CDR3 is TGTGCCACCAGCAGAGAACAGGGGAATCAGCCCCAGCATTTT. Translated, it gives CATSREQGNQPQHF.

This rearrangement joins TRBV5-1 to TRBJ1-2, with D unresolved. This CDR3 has 15 residues. Per germline, CDR1 SGHRS and CDR2 YFSETQ. V shed 0 bases and J shed 3 bases, with 12 bases lying between them. CDR3 DNA: TGCGCCAGCAGCTTGGACGGGTCGGGGTACTATGGCTACACCTTC. It is translated as CASSLDGSGYYGYTF.

The chain recombines TRBV11-2 with TRBJ2-5; TRBD2 aligns across 7 bases. CDR3 length: 14 residues. J was trimmed by 3 bases and V by 1 base; bases with no gene match: 2. CDR1 is SGHAT, CDR2 FQNNGV, per germline. CDR3 protein: CASSLGLAEETQYF. The CDR3 nucleotides are TGTGCCAGCAGCTTAGGCCTAGCGGAAGAGACCCAGTACTTC.

This clone was seen more than once but under ten times. The chain joins TRBV13 to TRBJ2-7, with D possibly matching TRBD2 (6 bases). This CDR3 spans 14 amino acids. Germline V lookup: CDR1 PRHDT, CDR2 FYEKMQ (reference sequence). The V and J ends lost 3 bases and 4 bases respectively, with 13 bases between them. The CDR3 reads CASSLGGVAYEQYF. CDR3 nucleotide sequence: TGTGCCAGCAGCTTGGGCGGGGTAGCTTACGAGCAGTACTTC.

The chain joins TRBV27 to TRBJ2-5, with TRBD1 as a possible D gene (6 bases). The CDR3 is 16 amino acids. Trimming cost V 2 bases and J 0 bases, with 13 bases left between them. Per germline, CDR1 MNHEY and CDR2 SMNVEV (reference sequence). CDR3: CASSLIHDRYQETQYF. CDR3 DNA sequence: TGTGCCAGCAGTTTAATCCACGACAGGTACCAAGAGACCCAGTACTTC.

The chain links TRBV6-5 to TRBJ2-3, with 10 bases lining up with TRBD2. Germline-derived CDR1 and CDR2 are MNHEY and SVGAGI. This CDR3 is 14 amino acids long. Trimming at V came to 7 bases and at J to 4 bases, leaving 5 bases not matched to a gene. The CDR3: CASIPAGGADTQYF. The CDR3 DNA follows: TGTGCCAGCATCCCAGCGGGAGGGGCAGATACGCAGTATTTT.

The V and J genes are TRBV30 and TRBJ1-6, with D possibly TRBD1 on 6 matching bases. In germline, CDR1 is GTSNPN, CDR2 SVGIG (reference sequence). V shed 1 base and J shed 9 bases, with 19 bases lying between them. The CDR3 is 16 residues long. Here the CDR3 reads CAWSARGGSVGSPLHF. For the CDR3, the DNA is TGTGCCTGGAGTGCCCGGGGGGGCAGCGTTGGTTCACCCCTCCACTTT.

This rearrangement joins TRBV14 to TRBJ2-5; 9 bases fit TRBD1. This CDR3 comprises 17 residues. Germline V gene data show CDR1 as SGHDN and CDR2 as FVKESK. The junction had 7 bases not matched to a gene; V was cut back by 0 bases and J by 2 bases. The CDR3 DNA reads as TGTGCCAGCAGCCAAGAAAGCGGACAGGGGATACAAGAGACCCAGTACTTC. Protein: CASSQESGQGIQETQYF.

The genes are TRBV29-1 and TRBJ1-6, with 7 bases identical to TRBD1. Trimming at V came to 1 base and at J to 9 bases, leaving 9 bases not matched to a gene. This CDR3 has 15 amino acids. The germline gives CDR1 SQVTM, CDR2 ANQGSEA. CDR3 region: CSVEGRGTGSSPLHF. DNA of the CDR3: TGCAGCGTTGAAGGCAGGGGGACGGGTAGTTCACCCCTCCACTTT.

This clone has more than one count but fewer than ten. The rearrangement links TRBV2 to TRBJ1-1; D ambiguous. V dropped 6 bases and J dropped 4 bases, with 9 bases sitting between them. Germline lookup yields CDR1 SNHLY and CDR2 FYNNEI. The CDR3 sequence is 12 residues long. The CDR3 bases are TGTGCCAGCAGGTCGCAGGTCACTGAAGCTTTCTTT. It specifies CASRSQVTEAFF.

Only one count was recorded for this clone. The chain has TRBV7-6 and TRBJ2-2, with 7 bases aligning to TRBD1. The length of the CDR3 is 15 residues. CDR1 and CDR2 from the germline V gene are SGHVS and FNYEAQ. V lost 2 bases to trimming and J lost 6 bases; unmatched junction nucleotides: 6. The CDR3 here is CASSLLQQGAGELFF. DNA of the CDR3: TGTGCCAGCAGCTTACTGCAGCAGGGGGCCGGGGAGCTGTTTTTT. Using reference TRBV7-6 and TRBJ2-2 for the parts outside the CDR3, the full variable domain is GAGVSQSPRYKVTKRGQDVALRCDPISGHVSLYWYRQALGQGPEFLTYFNYEAQQDKSGLPNDRFSAERPEGSISTLTIQRTEQRDSAMYRCASSLLQQGAGELFFGEGSRLTVL.

The chain carries TRBV6-5 and TRBJ2-3; 7 bases fit TRBD2. This CDR3 is 16 amino acids long. CDR1 and CDR2 from the germline V gene are MNHEY and SVGAGI. Trimming cost V 3 bases and J 6 bases; bases outside gene matches: 12. CDR3 nucleotide sequence: TGTGCCAGCAGTTATCAGGGAGGGGAGGTCAGCGATACGCAGTATTTT. It translates to CASSYQGGEVSDTQYF.

This chain connects TRBV25-1 to TRBJ2-7; TRBD2 might be the D (5 bases). The germline V gene encodes CDR1 MGHDK and CDR2 SYGVNS. V lost 5 bases and J 1 base, leaving 9 bases between the germline ends. The CDR3 extends over 13 amino acids. CDR3 bases: TGTGCCAGCAGTCACTCGGGATCCTACGAGCAGTACTTC. Translation: CASSHSGSYEQYF.

This sequence joins TRBV5-8 and TRBJ2-3; D perhaps matches TRBD1 (6 bases). The CDR3 runs to 14 residues. The V end was cut by 1 base, the J end by 2 bases, with 8 bases between. From germline, CDR1 is SGHTS and CDR2 YDEGEE. CDR3 sequence: CASSLTGLTDTQYF. The CDR3 DNA follows: TGTGCCAGCAGCTTGACAGGGCTCACAGATACGCAGTATTTT.

The V gene is TRBV19, the J gene TRBJ2-5, with D unclear. This CDR3 contains 15 residues. Trimming removed 1 base at V and 2 bases at J, with 11 bases between. Per germline, CDR1 LNHDA and CDR2 SQIVND (reference sequence). The CDR3 is CASSIGSLPQETQYF. CDR3 nucleotide sequence: TGTGCCAGTAGTATAGGTAGCCTCCCACAAGAGACCCAGTACTTC.

This rearrangement joins TRBV7-8 to TRBJ1-1; 9 bases map to TRBD1. Germline assignment: CDR1 SGHVS and CDR2 FQNEAQ. This CDR3 comprises 19 residues. The trim removed 5 bases at V and 0 bases at J, leaving 16 bases unmatched. The CDR3 spells CASSLRPGTGWAMNTEAFF. CDR3 sequence (DNA): TGTGCCAGCAGCCTACGTCCCGGGACAGGGTGGGCTATGAACACTGAAGCTTTCTTT.

Regarding this clone: The identical CDR3 is also encoded by other nucleotide sequences in the sample. The chain links TRBV5-1 to TRBJ1-5; perhaps TRBD1 as D (6 bases). The CDR3 totals 14 residues. Germline values: CDR1 SGHRS, CDR2 YFSETQ. V lost 0 bases and J 4 bases, leaving 8 bases between the germline ends. CDR3 sequence (DNA): TGCGCCAGCAGCTTGGAAGGGGGTAATCAGCCCCAGCATTTT. Protein: CASSLEGGNQPQHF.